The count of the clone carrying this TCR beta chain is one. The record originates from a study of blood T cell repertoires in COVID-19. Across the study: COVID-19 samples collected from the United States, Italy and Spain covered acute and convalescent phases.

Assay: immunoSEQ multiplex PCR; the TCRdb copy retains only in-frame clones and omits some. The sample lists about 100,000 clones; about 89% were seen once. The length of the CDR3 is 15 residues. Germline V gene sequence: CDR1 SGHDT, CDR2 YYEEEE. Trimming left V 5 bases short and J 3 bases short, with 18 bases between. Sequencing was performed on peripheral blood. This chain connects TRBV5-6 to TRBJ2-7, with D possibly matching TRBD1 (6 bases). The source is a human donor in a cohort sampled during active COVID-19. CDR3 bases: TGTGCCAGCAGACCCTCCGGCAGGGGACACTACGAGCAGTACTTC. This gives the protein CASRPSGRGHYEQYF.